This T cell receptor (beta chain) was recorded in a study of blood T cell repertoires in COVID-19 (dated by TCRdb to the early 2020s). Study-level background: The collaborator samples originated in the United States, Italy and Spain and spanned the acute and convalescent phases of COVID-19. The sample metadata nearly always contained a de-identified subject ID, COVID-19 status, age in years and sex. HLA class I and class II types, where available, came from metadata supplied by the sample provider rather than from assay-based typing. The samples were drawn from two sources: the first 160 participants of the ongoing ImmuneRACE study, and 1,254 subjects contributed by 6 global collaborators. Deeply sampled blood TCRbeta repertoires from subjects exposed to, actively infected with, or recovered from COVID-19 were included in the dataset. The repertoires were made available in a free public database intended to serve as a resource for research on the immune response to SARS-CoV-2. The prospective study material was composed of cDNA or gDNA derived from T cells, B-cell-depleted T cells, or PBMCs. Study-wide findings and limitations: How much clinical and demographic metadata was included differed by source and by participant, and the metadata was provided uncurated.

In regard to this clone: Its antigen has not been determined. Base qualities were left out, and no much larger clone turns up one base away.

Via the germline V gene, CDR1 is KGHSH and CDR2 LQKENI. CDR3 length: 15 amino acids, cysteine to phenylalanine. Only the CDR3 DNA is retained, 45 bases long and in frame from the first base. V is cut by 3 bases and J by 2 bases, and the space between the germline ends is 13 bases. Collaborating institutions collected whole blood in K2EDTA tubes following their own protocols. For TCRbeta analysis, collaborators shipped samples as frozen whole blood, isolated PBMCs, or DNA extracted from either of those sample types. TCRbeta CDR3 regions were amplified from genomic DNA by means of the immunoSEQ Assay, a bias-controlled multiplex PCR. The paper's data handling went like this. Nucleated cell counts per sample were estimated from amplification of reference gene primers within the assay. Sequence reads were collapsed and filtered to measure the absolute abundance of every unique TCRbeta CDR3 rearrangement. For each sample, productive Simpson clonality was calculated as the square root of Simpson's diversity index across productive rearrangements. TCRdb took this table from immuneACCESS and kept in-frame rearrangements with V and J called. Such tables lack part of the clones; where checked against another copy, unresolved V genes explain under half of the gap, and the rest is unexplained. The DNA was the basis for D and trimming; V, J and clone size are from that table. Counted in this sample were around 280,000 clones; 70% to 90% of them appeared once. Around 1.2% of the sample belongs to the ten largest clones.

This chain is built from TRBV18 and TRBJ1-1; the D gene identity is not certain. The sequence was obtained from a man aged 70-80 years with acute or convalescent COVID-19. The sequenced sample was peripheral blood. This receptor has the CDR3 CASSPLQRANTEAFF. The DNA is TGTGCCAGCTCACCCTTACAGAGGGCTAACACTGAAGCTTTCTTT.